This is a list of T cell receptor beta chains from one sample in a study of T cells in Graves' hyperthyroidism and ophthalmopathy. One entry per CDR3 protein, called by TCRdb with MiXCR from the multiplex PCR reads. The sample records 300,000 to 400,000 distinct CDR3 sequences, 13% being singletons. Material for sequencing was blood. The receptor source for this set is a woman between 18 and 30 years old with Graves' hyperthyroidism. Both conserved end residues are trimmed from each CDR3.

v_call	cdr3_aa
TRBV4-3	ASSQPGLAGHNEQF
TRBV9	ASSVGRDWDTEAF
TRBV2	ASSEDSFTEKLF
TRBV7-8	ASSSRQGLEGYT
TRBV29-1	SVGSYNEQF
TRBV2	ASSETSGSTDTQY
TRBV7-8	ASSLVDRPNEKLF
TRBV20-1	SAQTSEHSYEQY
TRBV12-3/TRBV12-4	ASIAHGTNQPQH
TRBV5-4	ASSFGPAGDIDEQF
TRBV7-9	AISSGRFPSTDTQY
TRBV20-1	SASPLDSQETQY
TRBV9	ASSALTGGTRDTQY
TRBV2	ASRTGDNQPQH
TRBV29-1	SVGQYPPTDTQY
TRBV20-1	SDRGENTEAF
TRBV2	ASSEDRGYLEQY
TRBV28	ASSPVGRRGSYEQY
TRBV6-1	ASSYVRTPYGYT
TRBV28	ATTPGLAGDLPDTQY
TRBV9	ASNPSGGNTGELF
TRBV7-3	ASSLVADLEETQY
TRBV30	AFNRLEGTEAF
TRBV30	AWSVRATNTGELF
TRBV6-5	ASGWTRKQTEQY
TRBV6-1	ASSPTGTGQLEYNEQF
TRBV3-1	ASSQVTGQENGYT
TRBV6-5	ASSYSDGVYEAF
TRBV7-2	ASTPPGGAYEQY